The TCR beta chain described here comes from a study of Ad26.COV2.S vaccination and SARS-CoV-2 variants. General observations from the study: While placebo recipients had lower spike-specific TCR breadth, vaccine recipients had more.

Only in-frame clones appear in the TCRdb table, and some are missing; sequencing was by immunoSEQ multiplex PCR. The repertoire has about 320,000 clones, around 84% of them found once; the top ten carry roughly 2.1%. Treatment defined: around 19 received Ad26.COV2.S at low or high dose, single or two shots; 5 received placebo; per-sample allocation not given. The samples were gathered on day 63 after the first injection of vaccine or placebo. The length of the CDR3 is 15 residues. CDR1 and CDR2 from the germline V gene are LGHDT and YNNKEL (reference sequence). V gave up 7 bases and J gave up 2 bases; unmatched junction bases: 6. In the case of this clone: Its target is not known.

This specimen was peripheral blood, taken in a trial of Ad26.COV2.S vaccine versus placebo. This chain links TRBV3-1 (or the pseudogene TRBV3-2) with TRBJ2-3, with TRBD1 matching over 10 bases. This sequence was found in a person between 18 and 65 years old who received the Ad26.COV2.S COVID-19 vaccine or a placebo. This CDR3 is CASTRTGGITDTQYF. The CDR3 bases are TGTGCCAGCACTAGGACAGGGGGAATCACAGATACGCAGTATTTT.